The clone carrying this T cell receptor (beta chain) has more than one count but fewer than ten. The antigen is unknown. This sample is drawn from a study of response to subunit inactivated influenza vaccine. General observations from the study: Few new T cells, the authors suggested, are recruited by each seasonal influenza vaccination.

TCRdb re-called the RT-PCR reads with MiXCR, one entry per CDR3 protein. This table has about 240,000 distinct CDR3 sequences, over 9% appearing once. Trimming shortened V by 0 bases and J by 2 bases, and 8 bases separated the two germline ends. The CDR3 runs to 15 residues. Germline V gene data show CDR1 as LGHNA and CDR2 as YNFKEQ. Source: non-naive T cells sorted from PBMCs, taken 14 to 15 days before vaccination. The chain recombines TRBV4-2 with TRBJ1-5; D is perhaps TRBD1 (5 bases). This clonotype was obtained from a man in his fifties or sixties who received an inactivated influenza vaccine. CDR3 sequence: CASSQDWGGNQPQHF. The DNA for the CDR3 is TGTGCCAGCAGCCAAGATTGGGGGGGCAATCAGCCCCAGCATTTT.